This T cell receptor (beta chain) was profiled in a study of blood T cell repertoires in COVID-19. Across the whole study: T cells, B-cell-depleted T cells, or PBMCs supplied cDNA or gDNA.

Sequencing was performed with immunoSEQ multiplex PCR; in TCRdb, only in-frame clones are kept and a portion is missing. This sample has fewer than 400,000 clones; approximately 90% occur once, and the top ten carry about 4.6%. Only one count was recorded for this clone. Those enrolled, adults aged 18 to 89 years, came from around 24 US areas. Sequencing used PBMCs or T cells enriched from blood (not recorded which). The receptor comes from a man aged 25 to 40 who had recovered from COVID-19.

The CDR3 DNA reads as TGTGCCAGCAGCCTAGGTAGCGGGGGGCCTTATGAGCAGTTCTTC. Translation: CASSLGSGGPYEQFF. The chain recombines TRBV7-2 with TRBJ2-1; 10 bases are a match to TRBD2. Germline CDR1 is SGHTA and CDR2 is FQGNSA. V trimming: 5 bases; J trimming: 8 bases; junction bases outside the gene matches: 9. This CDR3 region has 15 residues. Variable domain in full (rest from reference TRBV7-2 and TRBJ2-1): GAGVSQSPSNKVTEKGKDVELRCDPISGHTALYWYRQSLGQGLEFLIYFQGNSAPDKSGLPSDRFSAERTGGSVSTLTIQRTQQEDSAVYLCASSLGSGGPYEQFFGPGTRLTVL.